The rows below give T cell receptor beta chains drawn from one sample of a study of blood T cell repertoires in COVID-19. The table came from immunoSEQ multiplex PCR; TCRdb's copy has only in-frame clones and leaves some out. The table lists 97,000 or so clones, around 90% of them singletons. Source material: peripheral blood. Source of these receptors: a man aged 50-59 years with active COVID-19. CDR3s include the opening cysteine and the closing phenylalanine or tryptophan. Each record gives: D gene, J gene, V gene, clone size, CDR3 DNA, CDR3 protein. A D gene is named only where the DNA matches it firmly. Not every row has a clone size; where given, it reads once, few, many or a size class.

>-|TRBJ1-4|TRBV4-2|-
TGTGCCAGCAGCCAAGAAGCGACCGCTACTAATGAAAAACTGTTTTTT
CASSQEATATNEKLFF
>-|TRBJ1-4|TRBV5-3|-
TGTGCCAGAAGCTTATATCGGGGGGCTAGGAAGGGGAATGAAAAACTGTTTTTT
CARSLYRGARKGNEKLFF
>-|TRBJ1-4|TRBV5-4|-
TGTGCCAGCAGCAAGCGAGACAGAGATAAACTGTTTTTT
CASSKRDRDKLFF
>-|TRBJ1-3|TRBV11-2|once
TGTGCCAGCAGCTTAGTAGGGGGATCTGGAAACACCATATATTTT
CASSLVGGSGNTIYF
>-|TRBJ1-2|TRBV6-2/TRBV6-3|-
TGTGCCAGCAGCACCCCGGGACTCCACTATGTCACCTTC
CASSTPGLHYVTF
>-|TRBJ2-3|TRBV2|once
TGTGCCAGCACCGGATTCCTAGGGGCCACAGATACGCAGTATTTT
CASTGFLGATDTQYF
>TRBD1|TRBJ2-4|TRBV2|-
TGTGCCAGCATGAGGGGACAGGGCGGCATTCAGTACTTC
CASMRGQGGIQYF
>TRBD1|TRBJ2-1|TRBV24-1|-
TGTGCCACCAGTGATTTGGGGACCCGGGACAGGGGGCAAAATGAGCAGTTCTTC
CATSDLGTRDRGQNEQFF
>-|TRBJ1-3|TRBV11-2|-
TGTGCCAGCAGCTTAGATTCTCAATTAGGACACCCCATATATTTT
CASSLDSQLGHPIYF
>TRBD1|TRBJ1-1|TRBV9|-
TGTGCCAGCAGCCTGCGACAGGGCCCGAACACTGAAGCTTTCTTT
CASSLRQGPNTEAFF
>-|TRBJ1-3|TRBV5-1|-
TGCGCCAGCAGCTCGGAGCCCGGAAACACCATATATTTT
CASSSEPGNTIYF
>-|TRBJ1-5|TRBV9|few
TGTGCCAGCAGCGTAGGACCCCCGGGGGAGGATCAGCCCCAGCATTTT
CASSVGPPGEDQPQHF
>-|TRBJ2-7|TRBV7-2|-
TGTGCCAGCAGCTTAGGAGCAGCCAGGGCCTACGAGCAGTACTTC
CASSLGAARAYEQYF
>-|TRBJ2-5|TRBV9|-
TGTGCCAGCAGCGTAGGGACCACAGGGACCCAGTACTTC
CASSVGTTGTQYF
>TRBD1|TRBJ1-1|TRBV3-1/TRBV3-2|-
TGTGCCAGCAGCCAATTAGGACAGGGAGGAACTGAAGCTTTCTTT
CASSQLGQGGTEAFF
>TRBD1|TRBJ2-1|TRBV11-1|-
TGTGCCAGCAGCTCTCCCGCTGAGGGGGCCCACAATGAGCAGTTCTTC
CASSSPAEGAHNEQFF
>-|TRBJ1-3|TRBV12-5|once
TGTGCTAGTGGTACGGACTATAAAAGGGATTTT
CASGTDYKRDF
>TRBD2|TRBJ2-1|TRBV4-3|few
TGCGCCAGCAGCCAAGAGGCGGGGGGCTCCTACAATGAGCAGTTCTTC
CASSQEAGGSYNEQFF
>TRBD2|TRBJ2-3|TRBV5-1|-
TGCGCCAGCAGCTCTGGGACTACTAGCACAGATACGCAGTATTTT
CASSSGTTSTDTQYF
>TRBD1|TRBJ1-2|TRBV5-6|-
TGTGCCAGCAGCTTGGACAGGGGGAACTATGGCTACACCTTC
CASSLDRGNYGYTF
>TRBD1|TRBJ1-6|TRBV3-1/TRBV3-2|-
TGTGCCAGCAGCCAGGGGACAGGGGTGTCTTCACCCCTCCACTTT
CASSQGTGVSSPLHF
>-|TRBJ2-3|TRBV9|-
TGTGCCAGCAGCGTAGGGGGGGGCCCCCTCAATACGCAGTATTTT
CASSVGGGPLNTQYF
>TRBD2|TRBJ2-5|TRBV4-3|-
TGCGCCAGCAGCCAAGGGTCCTCCTCGGGACTACCGATAGAGACCCAGTACTTC
CASSQGSSSGLPIETQYF
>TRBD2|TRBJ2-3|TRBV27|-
TGTGCCAGCAGGAAACCGGGACTAGGGGCAGATACGCAGTATTTT
CASRKPGLGADTQYF
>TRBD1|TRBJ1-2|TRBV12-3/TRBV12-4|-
TGTGCCAGCAGGACAGGGGGCCACGGCTACACCTTC
CASRTGGHGYTF
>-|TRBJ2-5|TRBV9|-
TGTGCCAGCAGCGCCCAGGGTCCCATCCAAGAGACCCAGTACTTC
CASSAQGPIQETQYF
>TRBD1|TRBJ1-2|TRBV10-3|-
TGTGCCATCAGTGAGTCGACTCGACAGGGAAGCTACACCTTC
CAISESTRQGSYTF
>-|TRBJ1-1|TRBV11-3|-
TGTGCCAGCAGCTTAGGTCAGGGGAGCGCTTTCTTT
CASSLGQGSAFF
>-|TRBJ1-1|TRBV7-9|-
TGTGCCAGCAGCCGAACGGGGGGGACTGAAGCTTTCTTT
CASSRTGGTEAFF
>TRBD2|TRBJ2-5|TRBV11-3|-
TGTGCCAGCAGCTTAGGATACGGGGGGGCCGTAGAGACCCAGTACTTC
CASSLGYGGAVETQYF
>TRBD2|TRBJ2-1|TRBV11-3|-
TGTGCCAGCAGCTTAGAGAGCGGGAGCTCCTACAATGAGCAGTTCTTC
CASSLESGSSYNEQFF
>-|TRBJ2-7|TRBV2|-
TGTGCCAGCAGTGTTCAGGGGACCTACGAGCAGTACTTC
CASSVQGTYEQYF
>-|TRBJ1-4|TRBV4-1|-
TGCGCCAGCAGCCAATTAATCCGTGCTGGGGGGGGCCGTCAAAAACTGTTTTTT
CASSQLIRAGGGRQKLFF